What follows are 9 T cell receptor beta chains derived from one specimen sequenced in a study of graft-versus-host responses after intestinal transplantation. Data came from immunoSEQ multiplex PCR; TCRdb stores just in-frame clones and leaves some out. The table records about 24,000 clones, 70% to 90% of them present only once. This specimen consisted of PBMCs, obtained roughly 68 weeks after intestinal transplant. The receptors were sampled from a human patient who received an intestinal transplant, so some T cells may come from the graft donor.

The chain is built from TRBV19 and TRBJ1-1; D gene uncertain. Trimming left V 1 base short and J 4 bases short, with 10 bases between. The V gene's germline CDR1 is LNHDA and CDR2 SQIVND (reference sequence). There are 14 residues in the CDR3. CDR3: CASSIGLGSTEAFF. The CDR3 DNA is TGTGCCAGTAGTATAGGTTTGGGCAGCACTGAAGCTTTCTTT.

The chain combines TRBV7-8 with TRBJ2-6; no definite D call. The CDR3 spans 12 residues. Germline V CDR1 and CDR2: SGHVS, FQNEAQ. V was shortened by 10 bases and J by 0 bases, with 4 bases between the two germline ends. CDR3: CAMPSGANVLTF. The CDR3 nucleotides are TGTGCCATGCCCTCTGGGGCCAACGTCCTGACTTTC.

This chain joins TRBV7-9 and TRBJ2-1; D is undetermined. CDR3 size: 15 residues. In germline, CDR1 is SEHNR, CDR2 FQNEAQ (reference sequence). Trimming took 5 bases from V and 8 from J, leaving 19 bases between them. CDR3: CASSLTPLPSDEQFF. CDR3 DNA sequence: TGTGCCAGCAGCCTGACTCCGTTACCGAGCGATGAGCAGTTCTTC.

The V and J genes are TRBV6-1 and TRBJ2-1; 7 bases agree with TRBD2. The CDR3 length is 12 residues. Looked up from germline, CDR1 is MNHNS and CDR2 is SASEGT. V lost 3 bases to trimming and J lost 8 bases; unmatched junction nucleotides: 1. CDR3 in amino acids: CASSETSYEQFF. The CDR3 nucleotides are TGTGCCAGCAGTGAGACTAGCTATGAGCAGTTCTTC.

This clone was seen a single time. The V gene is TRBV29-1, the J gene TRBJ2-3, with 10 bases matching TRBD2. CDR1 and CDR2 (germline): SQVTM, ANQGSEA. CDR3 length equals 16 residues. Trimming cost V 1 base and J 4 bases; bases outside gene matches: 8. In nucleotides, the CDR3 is TGCAGCGTTGAAGGGCGAAGCGGGAGGGCCGCAGATACGCAGTATTTT. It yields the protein CSVEGRSGRAADTQYF.

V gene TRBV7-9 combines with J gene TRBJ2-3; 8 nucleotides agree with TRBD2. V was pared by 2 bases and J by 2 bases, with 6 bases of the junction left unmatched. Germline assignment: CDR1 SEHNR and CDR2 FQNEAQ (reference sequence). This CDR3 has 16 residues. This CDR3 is CASSLTGGRTTDTQYF. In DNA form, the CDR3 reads TGTGCCAGCAGCTTAACTGGCGGGAGGACCACAGATACGCAGTATTTT. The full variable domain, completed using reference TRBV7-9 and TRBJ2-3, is DTGVSQNPRHKITKRGQNVTFRCDPISEHNRLYWYRQTLGQGPEFLTYFQNEAQLEKSRLLSDRFSAERPKGSFSTLEIQRTEQGDSAMYLCASSLTGGRTTDTQYFGPGTRLTVL.

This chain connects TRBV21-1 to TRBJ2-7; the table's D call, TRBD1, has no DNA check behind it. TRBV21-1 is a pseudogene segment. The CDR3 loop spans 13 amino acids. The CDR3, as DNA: TGTGCCAGCAGCGGGACACTCTTTGACGAGCAGTACTTC. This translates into CASSGTLFDEQYF.

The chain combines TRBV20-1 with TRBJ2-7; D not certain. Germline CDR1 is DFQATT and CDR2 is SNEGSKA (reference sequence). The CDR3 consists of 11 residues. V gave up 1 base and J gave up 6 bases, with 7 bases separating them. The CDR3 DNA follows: TGCAGTGCTAGAGGCAGTCGCGAGCAGTACTTC. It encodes CSARGSREQYF.

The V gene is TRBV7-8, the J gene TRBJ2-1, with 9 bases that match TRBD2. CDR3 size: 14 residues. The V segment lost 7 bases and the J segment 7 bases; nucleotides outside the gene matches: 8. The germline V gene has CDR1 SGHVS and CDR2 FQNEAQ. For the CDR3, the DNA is TGTGCCAGCACCCTAGCGGGACGTACAAATGAGCAGTTCTTC. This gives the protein CASTLAGRTNEQFF.